Sequencing of this TCR beta chain was carried out in a study of blood T cell repertoires in COVID-19. As for the study in general: Acute and convalescent COVID-19 samples came from the United States, Italy and Spain.

CDR3 size: 14 residues. The germline CDR1 and CDR2 sequences are SGHTA and FQGNSA. J lost 9 bases, V lost 5 bases, and 9 bases had no gene match. Method: immunoSEQ multiplex PCR; TCRdb's copy keeps in-frame clones and lacks some. The sample has 200,000 to 300,000 clones, roughly 91% seen once. The source is a woman in her twenties or thirties with acute COVID-19. Source material: PBMCs or T cells enriched from blood (not recorded which). The rearrangement uses TRBV7-2 and TRBJ2-1, with 8 bases lining up with TRBD2. The chain's CDR3 is CASSPGGWSGEQFF. The CDR3 DNA reads as TGTGCCAGCAGCCCGGGGGGGTGGTCCGGTGAGCAGTTCTTC.